The 10 T cell receptor beta chains given below trace back to one sample, sequenced in a study of OX40 agonist ivuxolimab in advanced cancers. The repertoire was sequenced with immunoSEQ multiplex PCR; TCRdb's copy has only in-frame clones and lacks some. The sample lists more than 55,000 clones; about 85% were seen once. This material consisted of CD4+ or CD8+ T cells sorted from blood, taken in a trial of the OX40 agonist ivuxolimab. These receptors were obtained from an adult with an advanced solid tumor such as melanoma, head and neck, liver or kidney cancer.

The chain links TRBV2 to TRBJ1-5, with D possibly matching TRBD1 (6 bases). Per the germline V gene, CDR1 is SNHLY and CDR2 is FYNNEI. The CDR3 consists of 15 residues. The ends were cut back, 7 bases at V and 3 bases at J, with 16 bases in the middle. The DNA for the CDR3 is TGTGCCAGCAAACGGGACACCGAACACAATCAGCCCCAGCATTTT. It translates to CASKRDTEHNQPQHF.

V and J are TRBV19 and TRBJ2-2; D possibly corresponds to TRBD1 (5 bases). This CDR3 has 13 amino acids. Germline-derived CDR1 and CDR2 are LNHDA and SQIVND (reference sequence). V was trimmed by 10 bases and J by 4 bases, leaving 13 bases between them. The CDR3 DNA is TGTGCCACTCGACAGATACCCACCGGGGAGCTGTTTTTT. Translating gives CATRQIPTGELFF.

This clone occurred a few times. This sequence joins TRBV7-8 and TRBJ2-2; TRBD2 is a possible D gene (6 bases). Trimming took 1 base from V and 5 from J, leaving 14 bases between them. CDR1 and CDR2 from the germline V gene are SGHVS and FQNEAQ. The CDR3 spans 16 residues. The CDR3 region has the DNA TGTGCCAGCAGCTTAGTTTCCGGGGGAGGAACCGGGGAGCTGTTTTTT. This translates into CASSLVSGGGTGELFF.

The rearrangement uses TRBV7-2 and TRBJ2-1, with TRBD2 matching 12 bases. This CDR3 has 17 residues. V lost 2 bases and J lost 7; bases outside the gene matches: 9. The germline V gene encodes CDR1 SGHTA and CDR2 FQGNSA. The CDR3 loop is CASSLMRLAGAGNEQFF. The DNA of the CDR3 is TGTGCCAGCAGCTTAATGCGACTAGCGGGAGCAGGGAATGAGCAGTTCTTC.

CDR3 bases: TGTGCCAGCAGCCTCTTTGGGACTAGCGACGGCAATGAGCAGTTCTTC. It translates to CASSLFGTSDGNEQFF. This chain joins TRBV7-3 and TRBJ2-1; the match to TRBD2 covers 10 bases. Germline V gives CDR1 SGHTA, CDR2 FQGTGA. The CDR3 has 16 residues. V lost 5 bases to trimming and J lost 6 bases; unmatched junction nucleotides: 10.

The CDR3 is CASFSKLAGGRTGELFF. The DNA for the CDR3 is TGTGCCAGCTTTTCGAAACTAGCGGGAGGCAGAACCGGGGAGCTGTTTTTT. V and J are TRBV27 and TRBJ2-2; 12 bases line up with TRBD2. The CDR3 loop spans 17 amino acids. Germline lookup yields CDR1 MNHEY and CDR2 SMNVEV (reference sequence). Unmatched junction bases numbered 12, after V lost 8 bases and J lost 5 bases.

The chain recombines TRBV7-2 with TRBJ1-5; no clear D. CDR3 length: 13 residues. Germline CDR1 and CDR2: SGHTA and FQGNSA. V was cut by 1 base and J by 3 bases, with 4 bases left in between. CDR3 nucleotide sequence: TGTGCCAGCAGCTTAGAGTTCAATCAGCCCCAGCATTTT. Amino acid sequence: CASSLEFNQPQHF.

This sequence joins TRBV4-1 and TRBJ1-5; D remains ambiguous. Germline V lookup: CDR1 MGHRA, CDR2 YSYEKL. The CDR3 loop spans 16 amino acids. Trimming took off 4 bases at V and 2 bases at J, with 15 bases between the two ends. CDR3 region: CASSREDMVGNQPQHF. CDR3 DNA: TGCGCCAGCAGCCGAGAAGATATGGTTGGCAATCAGCCCCAGCATTTT.

The chain employs TRBV6-5 and TRBJ1-2; no clear D gene. Trimming pared 6 bases from V and 1 base from J, leaving 12 bases between. Germline CDR1 reads MNHEY; CDR2 reads SVGAGI. The CDR3 sequence is 14 residues long. CDR3 nucleotide sequence: TGTGCCAGCAGACCCGGACGGAGTAACTATGGCTACACCTTC. The encoded protein is CASRPGRSNYGYTF.

V usage is TRBV4-1 and J usage is TRBJ2-7, with 15 bases aligning to TRBD2. V was pared by 3 bases and J by 10 bases, with 7 bases of the junction left unmatched. This CDR3 has 15 amino acids. Germline values: CDR1 MGHRA, CDR2 YSYEKL. The CDR3 bases are TGCGCCAGCAGCCAGACCGGACTAGCGGGAGGGCCCCAGTACTTC. It codes for CASSQTGLAGGPQYF.